This TCR beta chain was identified during a study of blood T cell repertoires in COVID-19. Method: immunoSEQ multiplex PCR; TCRdb's copy keeps in-frame clones and lacks some. This sample has fewer than 300,000 clones, with 84% found just once. Sequencing was done on a sample of peripheral blood. This sequence was found in a human donor in a cohort sampled during active COVID-19.

CDR3 nucleotide sequence: TGTGCCAGCAGCCGAAGACAGCCGAGAGTCGGTTCACCCCTCCACTTT. The encoded protein is CASSRRQPRVGSPLHF. J is TRBJ1-6 and V is TRBV3-1 (or the pseudogene TRBV3-2); weak D call: TRBD1 (5 bases). The V gene lost 4 bases and the J gene lost 9 bases, with 19 bases spanning the gap. The CDR3 runs 16 residues. Germline V CDR1 and CDR2: LGHDT, YNNKEL (reference sequence).